This is a list of T cell receptor beta chains from one sample in a study of blood T cells in healthy people across ages. One entry per CDR3 protein, called by TCRdb with MiXCR from the 5' RACE reads. The sample has roughly 1,800,000 distinct CDR3 sequences, roughly 52% seen once. Sequencing was done on a sample of blood. The receptors shown here come from a woman in her thirties or forties in good health. Each CDR3 is given with its conserved first and last residue. The D gene is left open where the match is weak. The size entry is marked missing in some rows and otherwise reads once, few, many or a size class.

clone_size j_call v_call d_call cdr3_aa cdr3_nt
. TRBJ2-3 TRBV4-3 TRBD2 CASSQEGRAGGTTDTQYF TGCGCCAGCAGCCAAGAAGGGCGAGCGGGGGGAACCACAGATACGCAGTATTTT
. TRBJ1-2 TRBV5-6 TRBD1 CASSPDRALGGYTF TGTGCCAGCAGCCCTGACAGGGCGTTGGGAGGCTACACCTTC
. TRBJ2-5 TRBV6-5 . CASTYREDVETQYF TGTGCCAGCACATATCGGGAAGATGTAGAGACCCAGTACTTC
. TRBJ2-3 TRBV20-1 . CSASEHRTDTQYF TGCAGTGCTAGTGAGCATCGCACAGATACGCAGTATTTT
. TRBJ1-1 TRBV7-9 . CASSPKRRGTPEAFF TGTGCCAGCAGCCCCAAACGTCGGGGGACCCCTGAAGCTTTCTTT
. TRBJ2-7 TRBV15 . CATSRDRSYEQYF TGTGCCACCAGCAGAGACAGGTCCTACGAGCAGTACTTC
. TRBJ2-1 TRBV6-5 . CASGGYDSSNEQFF TGTGCCAGCGGGGGGTACGATTCCTCCAATGAGCAGTTCTTC
. TRBJ2-3 TRBV4-3 TRBD2 CASSQDPSGGATDTQYF TGCGCCAGCAGCCAAGATCCTAGCGGGGGGGCAACAGATACGCAGTATTTT
. TRBJ2-1 TRBV20-1 TRBD2 CSARASGAGTNEQFF TGCAGTGCTAGGGCTAGCGGGGCCGGGACCAATGAGCAGTTCTTC
. TRBJ2-3 TRBV4-3 . CASSQESGFGTDTQYF TGCGCCAGCAGCCAAGAATCGGGGTTTGGCACAGATACGCAGTATTTT
. TRBJ2-1 TRBV7-9 TRBD2 CASTKLGLAGPEQFF TGTGCCAGCACTAAATTGGGACTAGCGGGGCCTGAGCAGTTCTTC
many TRBJ2-1 TRBV13 . CASSLESNEQFF TGTGCCAGCAGCTTAGAGTCCAATGAGCAGTTCTTC
. TRBJ2-4 TRBV13 . CASSFTNDQERVSKNIQYF TGTGCCAGCAGCTTTACGAATGATCAGGAACGAGTTTCCAAAAACATTCAGTACTTC
few TRBJ2-5 TRBV20-1 . CSARDLRQTDQYF TGCAGTGCTAGAGATCTTAGGCAGACGGACCAGTACTTC
once TRBJ2-3 TRBV7-6 . CASRPRLADTQYF TGTGCCAGCAGGCCACGCCTAGCAGATACGCAGTATTTT
. TRBJ1-2 TRBV4-1 . CASSPLGRQPESYTF TGCGCCAGCAGCCCCTTGGGAAGACAGCCCGAAAGCTACACCTTC
. TRBJ1-6 TRBV20-1 . CSAQQGSHTSSPLHF TGCAGTGCGCAACAGGGAAGCCATACTAGTTCACCCCTCCACTTT